Listed here are 18 T cell receptor beta chains from one sample, sequenced in a study of beta chain features in type 1 diabetes (dated by TCRdb to 2016 to 2019). Results the study describes overall, beyond this receptor: In all four CD4+ subsets, TCRB CDR3 length was moderately but significantly shorter in type 1 diabetes patients.

Their antigen targets remain unknown. The protocol used for the library was the immunoSEQ multiplex PCR assay. The entire amount of isolated RNA was reverse transcribed using the High Capacity cDNA Reverse Transcription Kit, so the sequenced TCRB transcripts were expressed ones. Held by TCRdb, this immuneACCESS table contains in-frame sequences only and omits some clones. Under half of the omission traces to an unresolved V gene where checked; the cause of the rest is unknown. For this sample there are about 150,000 clones; approximately 10% appear just once. The ten largest clonotypes hold 0.7% of the sample. The sample comprised central memory CD4+ T cells from blood. These receptor sequences come from a woman aged 25 to 45 with type 1 diabetes.

The chain links TRBV7-3 to TRBJ2-1, with TRBD2 matching 8 bases. The CDR3 spans 18 residues. V lost 4 bases and J lost 8; bases outside the gene matches: 19. The germline V gene has CDR1 SGHTA and CDR2 FQGTGA. In nucleotides, the CDR3 is TGTGCCAGCAGCTCCGCGAGCGGGGGACGGGCGAGTATGGATGAGCAGTTCTTC. It encodes CASSSASGGRASMDEQFF.

V usage is TRBV9 and J usage is TRBJ2-1; 9 positions match TRBD2. This CDR3 has 16 residues. J was trimmed by 9 bases and V by 3 bases; bases with no gene match: 13. Germline assignment: CDR1 SGDLS and CDR2 YYNGEE. The CDR3 nucleotides are TGTGCCAGCAGCGCCACTGGGGCGGGAGGGTCCAGTGAGCAGTTCTTC. It specifies CASSATGAGGSSEQFF. Together with reference TRBV9 and TRBJ2-1, the CDR3 gives the full variable domain: DSGVTQTPKHLITATGQRVTLRCSPRSGDLSVYWYQQSLDQGLQFLIQYYNGEERAKGNILERFSAQQFPDLHSELNLSSLELGDSALYFCASSATGAGGSSEQFFGPGTRLTVL.

About this clone: One junction end does not reproduce the germline sequence, and a read error may be involved. V and J are TRBV5-1 and TRBJ2-5, with D tentatively TRBD2 (6 bases). The germline CDR1 and CDR2 sequences are SGHRS and YFSETQ. CDR3 length: 15 residues. The CDR3 reads CASSRVPGVQETQYF. CDR3 sequence (DNA): TGTGCCAGCAGCAGAGTCCCGGGGGTCCAAGAGACCCAGTACTTC.

This rearrangement joins TRBV7-2 to TRBJ2-7, with D possibly being TRBD1 (6 bases). Germline V lookup: CDR1 SGHTA, CDR2 FQGNSA. The ends were cut back, 4 bases at V and 5 bases at J, with 15 bases in the middle. This CDR3 has 14 amino acids. The CDR3 coding sequence is TGTGCCAGCAGCTCCTTAGACAGGCTCGACGAGCAGTACTTC. Its translation is CASSSLDRLDEQYF.

CDR3 sequence reads: CASSRPSGRYEQYF. CDR3 in DNA: TGTGCCAGTAGTCGTCCGAGCGGGAGGTACGAGCAGTACTTC. The chain uses TRBV19 and TRBJ2-7, with TRBD2 matching over 9 bases. This CDR3 has 14 amino acids. Trimming took 5 bases from V and 4 from J; bases not matched to a gene: 6. Per the germline V gene, CDR1 is LNHDA and CDR2 is SQIVND (reference sequence).

This clone turned up a few times. The CDR3, as DNA: TGTGCCTGGAAAGGGACAGGGGGCCGAACTGAAGCTTTCTTT. Its protein product is CAWKGTGGRTEAFF. The chain recombines TRBV30 with TRBJ1-1; TRBD1 matches 12 bases. The V gene's germline CDR1 is GTSNPN and CDR2 SVGIG (reference sequence). CDR3 length: 14 amino acids. The J segment lost 5 bases and the V segment lost 4 bases, leaving 5 bases of the junction unmatched.

The chain carries TRBV14 and TRBJ1-2, with D possibly TRBD1 on 6 matching bases. CDR3 length: 18 residues. Trimming removed 0 bases from V and 1 base from J, with 18 bases in between. In germline, CDR1 is SGHDN, CDR2 FVKESK. In nucleotides, the CDR3 is TGTGCCAGCAGCCAAGATCAGCCCGGGCAGGGGTATAACTATGGCTACACCTTC. Amino acids: CASSQDQPGQGYNYGYTF.

This CDR3 is CASSLGALVNQPQHF. In nucleotides, the CDR3 is TGTGCCAGCAGTTTGGGGGCCCTGGTCAATCAGCCCCAGCATTTT. The chain combines TRBV28 with TRBJ1-5; the D gene is possibly TRBD1 (6 bases). The CDR3 runs 15 residues. The V and J ends lost 3 bases and 3 bases respectively, with 12 bases between them. The germline V gene encodes CDR1 MDHEN and CDR2 SYDVKM.

This chain links TRBV29-1 with TRBJ1-2; no clear D. The V gene's germline CDR1 is SQVTM and CDR2 ANQGSEA. There are 15 residues in the CDR3. V gave up 0 bases and J gave up 4 bases, with 15 bases separating them. The CDR3 DNA reads as TGCAGCGTTGAAGAGGGAGGTATTCGGGGCTATGGCTACACCTTC. Encoded protein: CSVEEGGIRGYGYTF. The full variable domain, its missing parts supplied by reference TRBV29-1 and TRBJ1-2, is SAVISQKPSRDICQRGTSLTIQCQVDSQVTMMFWYRQQPGQSLTLIATANQGSEATYESGFVIDKFPISRPNLTFSTLTVSNMSPEDSSIYLCSVEEGGIRGYGYTFGSGTRLTVV.

V usage is TRBV29-1 and J usage is TRBJ2-7; 7 nucleotides match TRBD2. The CDR3 consists of 16 residues. CDR1 and CDR2 (germline): SQVTM, ANQGSEA. The J segment lost 1 base and the V segment lost 1 base, leaving 10 bases of the junction unmatched. This CDR3 reads CSVEGGASGLSYEQYF. The CDR3 DNA sequence: TGCAGCGTTGAAGGGGGAGCTAGCGGTTTATCCTACGAGCAGTACTTC.

The chain recombines TRBV6-1 with TRBJ2-6, with 7 bases aligning to TRBD1. With 6 bases clipped from V and 0 bases from J, the junction kept 2 bases outside the gene matches. Germline values: CDR1 MNHNS, CDR2 SASEGT. The CDR3 has 15 residues. The CDR3 is CASRGDSSGANVLTF. In DNA, the CDR3 is TGTGCCAGCAGGGGGGACAGCTCTGGGGCCAACGTCCTGACTTTC.

This clone was seen a handful of times. This chain links TRBV4-2 with TRBJ2-7, with unresolved D. Trimming took off 1 base at V and 2 bases at J, with 9 bases between the two ends. Germline CDR1 LGHNA, CDR2 YNFKEQ. CDR3 size: 14 residues. CDR3 residues: CASSQVVSTYEQYF. The CDR3 DNA reads as TGTGCCAGCAGCCAAGTGGTTAGCACCTACGAGCAGTACTTC.

This chain links TRBV7-2 with TRBJ2-1; D possibly corresponds to TRBD1 (6 bases). The V end was cut by 5 bases, the J end by 6 bases, with 17 bases between. The CDR3 runs to 15 residues. Germline-derived CDR1 and CDR2 are SGHTA and FQGNSA. The CDR3 spells CASSNRPGTLNEQFF. The CDR3 DNA is TGTGCCAGCAGCAACCGTCCGGGGACACTCAATGAGCAGTTCTTC.

The J gene is TRBJ2-1, the V gene TRBV11-3; D might be TRBD2 (5 bases). V was clipped by 1 base and J by 8 bases, with 9 bases between them. CDR3 size: 13 residues. Germline V gene lookup returns CDR1 SGHNT and CDR2 YENEEA. Written as DNA, the CDR3 is TGTGCCAGCAGCTTAGCCGGACTGGATGAGCAGTTCTTC. This gives the protein CASSLAGLDEQFF.

The CDR3 here is CAWQTGGGEKLFF. CDR3 sequence (DNA): TGTGCCTGGCAGACAGGGGGTGGTGAAAAACTGTTTTTT. The chain carries TRBV30 and TRBJ1-4; 9 bases align to TRBD1. Trimming removed 5 bases from V and 7 bases from J; junction bases left unmatched: 5. In germline, CDR1 is GTSNPN, CDR2 SVGIG (reference sequence). This CDR3 contains 13 residues. Supplemented by reference TRBV30 and TRBJ1-4, the full variable domain reads SQTIHQWPATLVQPVGSPLSLECTVEGTSNPNLYWYRQAAGRGLQLLFYSVGIGQISSEVPQNLSASRPQDRQFILSSKKLLLSDSGFYLCAWQTGGGEKLFFGSGTQLSVL.

V is TRBV5-6 and J is TRBJ1-1; D is undetermined. The CDR3 covers 12 residues. V was clipped by 2 bases and J by 11 bases, with 13 bases between them. Germline CDR1 reads SGHDT; CDR2 reads YYEEEE. CDR3 nucleotides: TGTGCCAGCAGCTTAGCGGACCTTGGGGCTTTCTTT. Residues: CASSLADLGAFF.

This clone was seen a handful of times. The chain has TRBV6-6 and TRBJ2-3, with TRBD2 matching 7 bases. This CDR3 region has 14 residues. Germline values: CDR1 MNHNY, CDR2 SVGAGI (reference sequence). V dropped 2 bases and J dropped 6; count of bases not matched to a gene: 5. CDR3 sequence reads: CASSYGGVEDTQYF. The CDR3 region has the DNA TGTGCCAGCAGTTACGGGGGGGTCGAGGATACGCAGTATTTT.

This clone was seen a handful of times. The chain is built from TRBV30 and TRBJ2-1; 14 nucleotides agree with TRBD2. The CDR3 loop spans 15 amino acids. J gave up 9 bases and V 2 bases, and 6 bases lay outside the gene matches. Germline V lookup: CDR1 GTSNPN, CDR2 SVGIG (reference sequence). The CDR3 loop is CAWSSGTSGRSEQFF. The CDR3 DNA reads as TGTGCCTGGAGTAGCGGGACTAGCGGGAGAAGTGAGCAGTTCTTC.